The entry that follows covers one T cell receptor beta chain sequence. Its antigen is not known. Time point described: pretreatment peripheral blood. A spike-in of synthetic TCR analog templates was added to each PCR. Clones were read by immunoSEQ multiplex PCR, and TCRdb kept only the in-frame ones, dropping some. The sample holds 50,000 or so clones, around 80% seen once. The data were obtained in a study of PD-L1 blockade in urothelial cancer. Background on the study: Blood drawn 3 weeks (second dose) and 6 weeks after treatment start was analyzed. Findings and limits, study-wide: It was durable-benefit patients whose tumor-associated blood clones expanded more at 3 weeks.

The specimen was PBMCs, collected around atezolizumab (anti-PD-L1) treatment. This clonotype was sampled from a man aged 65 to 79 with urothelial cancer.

The CDR3 region is CASSFREAHYGYTF. The CDR3 nucleotides are TGTGCCAGCAGCTTTCGGGAGGCTCACTATGGCTACACCTTC. The rearrangement joins TRBV5-4 to TRBJ1-2; D is uncertain. Trimming removed 2 bases from V and 3 bases from J, with 11 bases in between. The V gene's germline CDR1 is SGHNT and CDR2 YYREEE (reference sequence). This CDR3 spans 14 amino acids.